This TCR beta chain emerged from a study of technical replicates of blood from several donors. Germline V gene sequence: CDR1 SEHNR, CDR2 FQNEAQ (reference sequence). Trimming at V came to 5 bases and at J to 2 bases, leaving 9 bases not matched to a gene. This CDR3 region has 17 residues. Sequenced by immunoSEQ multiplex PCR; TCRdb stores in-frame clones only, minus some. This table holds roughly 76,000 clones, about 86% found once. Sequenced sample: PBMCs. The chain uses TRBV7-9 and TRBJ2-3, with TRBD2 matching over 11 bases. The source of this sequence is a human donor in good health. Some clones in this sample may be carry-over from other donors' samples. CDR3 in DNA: TGTGCCAGCAGCCCTAGACTAGCGGGACATGACACAGATACGCAGTATTTT. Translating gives CASSPRLAGHDTDTQYF.